Sequencing of this TCR beta chain was carried out in a study of OX40 agonist ivuxolimab in advanced cancers. Study in general: A history of anti-PD-1, anti-PD-L1 or anti-CTLA-4 therapy was acceptable, and 40% had some.

CDR3 length: 14 amino acids. Germline V lookup: CDR1 WNHNN, CDR2 SYGVQD (reference sequence). V gave up 4 bases and J gave up 5 bases; unmatched junction bases: 7. Assay used: immunoSEQ multiplex PCR; TCRdb lists only in-frame clones, some missing. Of tens of thousands of clones listed, less than 90% are singletons. V gene TRBV10-1 combines with J gene TRBJ2-5; TRBD1 matches 7 bases. Source: CD4+ or CD8+ T cells sorted from blood, taken in a trial of the OX40 agonist ivuxolimab. This sequence originates from an adult with an advanced solid tumor such as melanoma, head and neck, liver or kidney cancer. The CDR3 nucleotides read TGCGCCAGCAGTGGACAGGGAATGGGTGAGACCCAGTACTTC. Translation: CASSGQGMGETQYF.